Each of the 7 T cell receptor beta chains below was sequenced from the same sample in a study of response to subunit inactivated influenza vaccine. TCRdb redid the calling of the RT-PCR reads with MiXCR, one entry per CDR3 protein. The sample contains about half a million distinct CDR3 sequences, about 25% of which appear only once. The source was CD4+ T cells sorted from PBMCs, collected 4 to 6 days after vaccination. The receptors derive from a man aged 50 to 60 who received an inactivated influenza vaccine.

At least ten counts were recorded for this clonotype. The chain is built from TRBV20-1 and TRBJ2-7, with TRBD2 as a possible D gene (7 bases). Germline lookup yields CDR1 DFQATT and CDR2 SNEGSKA (reference sequence). The V end lost 1 base, the J end lost 4 bases, and 11 bases lay between the germline ends. The CDR3 is 13 residues long. CDR3 sequence (DNA): TGCAGTGCTAGAGGGGGGGGCAGGTACGAGCAGTACTTC. It codes for CSARGGGRYEQYF.

In this sample, this clonotype turned up many times. The genes are TRBV24-1 and TRBJ2-3; 7 nucleotides align to TRBD1. Trimming took 0 bases from V and 4 from J; bases not matched to a gene: 3. Germline CDR1 KGHDR, CDR2 SFDVKD. CDR3 length: 15 amino acids. The DNA of the CDR3 is TGTGCCACCAGTGATTTGAAGGGGGCAGCAGATACGCAGTATTTT. This gives the protein CATSDLKGAADTQYF.

The rearrangement joins TRBV20-1 to TRBJ2-7, with D perhaps matching TRBD1 (7 bases). Germline V lookup: CDR1 DFQATT, CDR2 SNEGSKA (reference sequence). This CDR3 has 14 amino acids. V dropped 3 bases and J dropped 0 bases, with 12 bases sitting between them. CDR3 loop: CSASGQGGSYEQYF. DNA of the CDR3: TGCAGTGCTAGCGGGCAGGGGGGCTCCTACGAGCAGTACTTC.

This clonotype came up a few times. The chain employs TRBV12-3 or TRBV12-4 and TRBJ2-1; D gene unclear. This CDR3 comprises 13 residues. Trimming left V 7 bases short and J 7 bases short, with 14 bases between. As DNA, the CDR3 is TGTGCCAGCACCCTATCGGCGTTGAATGAGCAGTTCTTC. It translates to CASTLSALNEQFF.

This clonotype occurred a few times. The rearrangement uses TRBV29-1 and TRBJ1-1; 7 nucleotides align to TRBD1. The V segment lost 2 bases and the J segment 7 bases; nucleotides outside the gene matches: 4. The CDR3 sequence is 12 residues long. The germline gives CDR1 SQVTM, CDR2 ANQGSEA. The CDR3: CSVEKGAGEAFF. Here the CDR3 DNA reads TGCAGCGTTGAAAAGGGGGCGGGTGAAGCTTTCTTT.

In this sample, this clonotype turned up a few times. The chain couples TRBV5-1 to TRBJ2-3; 7 bases agree with TRBD1. The germline gives CDR1 SGHRS, CDR2 YFSETQ. This CDR3 spans 14 amino acids. With V trimmed by 4 bases and J by 5 bases, 7 bases remained unmatched. The CDR3 loop reads CASSRDRVVDTQYF. The CDR3 DNA reads TGCGCCAGCAGCCGTGACAGGGTTGTAGATACGCAGTATTTT.

This clonotype was seen more than once but under ten times. V gene TRBV7-2 combines with J gene TRBJ2-7; tentative D call: TRBD1 (6 bases). The CDR3 extends over 14 amino acids. V lost 4 bases and J 3 bases, leaving 13 bases between the germline ends. Germline V gene lookup returns CDR1 SGHTA and CDR2 FQGNSA. The CDR3 spells CASSSTGHLYEQYF. The CDR3 DNA reads TGTGCCAGCAGCTCTACGGGACACCTCTACGAGCAGTACTTC. Drawing the rest from reference TRBV7-2 and TRBJ2-7, the complete variable domain is GAGVSQSPSNKVTEKGKDVELRCDPISGHTALYWYRQSLGQGLEFLIYFQGNSAPDKSGLPSDRFSAERTGGSVSTLTIQRTQQEDSAVYLCASSSTGHLYEQYFGPGTRLTVT.